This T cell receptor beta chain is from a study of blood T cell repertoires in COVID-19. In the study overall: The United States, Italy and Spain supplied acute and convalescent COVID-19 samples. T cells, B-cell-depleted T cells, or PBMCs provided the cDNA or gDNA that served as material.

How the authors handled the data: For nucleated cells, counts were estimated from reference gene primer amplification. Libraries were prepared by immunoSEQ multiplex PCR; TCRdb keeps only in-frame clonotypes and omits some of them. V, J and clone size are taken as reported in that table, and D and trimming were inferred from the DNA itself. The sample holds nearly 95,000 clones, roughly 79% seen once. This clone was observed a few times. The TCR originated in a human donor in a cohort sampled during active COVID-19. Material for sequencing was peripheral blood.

CDR3 in amino acids: CASSEVGRDNSPLHF. Here the CDR3 DNA reads TGTGCCAGCAGTGAAGTTGGGAGGGATAATTCACCCCTCCACTTT. The V and J genes are TRBV6-1 and TRBJ1-6; D uncertain. The V end lost 1 base, the J end lost 5 bases, and 9 bases lay between the germline ends. The CDR3 has 15 amino acids. Germline loops: CDR1 MNHNS, CDR2 SASEGT.